The present entry profiles one T cell receptor (beta chain) with its context. The authors' processing: Estimated nucleated cell counts came from reference gene primer amplification. Data came from immunoSEQ multiplex PCR; TCRdb stores just in-frame clones and leaves some out. V, J and clone size are taken as reported in that table, and D and trimming were inferred from the DNA itself. This table holds 240,000 or so clones, about 84% found once. The sample belongs to a study of blood T cell repertoires in COVID-19. Study summary: Spain, Italy and the United States supplied samples that represented acute and convalescent COVID-19. T cells, B-cell-depleted T cells, or PBMCs provided the cDNA or gDNA that served as material.

The CDR3 covers 14 residues. The V segment lost 7 bases and the J segment 3 bases; nucleotides outside the gene matches: 8. Germline CDR1 SGHTS, CDR2 YDEGEE. The receptor was isolated from an elderly man with acute or convalescent COVID-19. The V call is TRBV5-8, the J call TRBJ2-7; 9 nucleotides align to TRBD1. The sequenced sample was peripheral blood. CDR3 amino acids: CASRRGTGNYEQYF. The CDR3, as DNA: TGTGCCAGCCGCCGAGGGACAGGGAACTACGAGCAGTACTTC.